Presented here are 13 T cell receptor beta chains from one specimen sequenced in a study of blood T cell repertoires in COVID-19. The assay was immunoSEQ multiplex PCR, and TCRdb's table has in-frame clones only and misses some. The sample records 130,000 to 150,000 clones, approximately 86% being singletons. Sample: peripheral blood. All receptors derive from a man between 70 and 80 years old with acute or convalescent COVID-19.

The CDR3 DNA reads as TGTGCCAGCAGCTCCCCACTTGGAGCGGGGGGGCCCGGGGAGACCCAGTACTTC. It codes for CASSSPLGAGGPGETQYF. This rearrangement joins TRBV11-2 to TRBJ2-5, with 10 bases aligning to TRBD2. This CDR3 comprises 18 residues. The trim removed 4 bases at V and 5 bases at J, leaving 16 bases unmatched. CDR1 is SGHAT and CDR2 is FQNNGV in the germline V gene.

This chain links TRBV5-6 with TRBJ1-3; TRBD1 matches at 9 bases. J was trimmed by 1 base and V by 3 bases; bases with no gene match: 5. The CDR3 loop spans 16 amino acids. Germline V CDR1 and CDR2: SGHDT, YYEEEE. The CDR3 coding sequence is TGTGCCAGCAGCTACGTAGGGACAGGGTCTGGAAACACCATATATTTT. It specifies CASSYVGTGSGNTIYF.

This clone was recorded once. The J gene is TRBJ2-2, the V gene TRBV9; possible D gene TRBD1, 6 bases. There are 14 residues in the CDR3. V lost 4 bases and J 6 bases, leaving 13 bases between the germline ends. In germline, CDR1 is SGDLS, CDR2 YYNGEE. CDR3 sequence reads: CASSRDTMSGELFF. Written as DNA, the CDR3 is TGTGCCAGCAGCAGGGACACCATGTCCGGGGAGCTGTTTTTT.

The CDR3 sequence: CATSRDATGPDTQYF. The CDR3 region has the DNA TGTGCCACCAGCAGAGATGCTACAGGACCAGATACGCAGTATTTT. The J gene is TRBJ2-3, the V gene TRBV15; D may be TRBD1 (5 bases). Trimming took off 0 bases at V and 4 bases at J, with 11 bases between the two ends. Germline CDR1 is LNHNV and CDR2 is YYDKDF (reference sequence). This CDR3 contains 15 residues.

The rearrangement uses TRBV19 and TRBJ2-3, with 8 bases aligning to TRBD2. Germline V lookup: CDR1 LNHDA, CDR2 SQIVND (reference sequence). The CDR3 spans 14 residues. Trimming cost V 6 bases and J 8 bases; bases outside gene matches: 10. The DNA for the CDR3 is TGTGCCAGTAGACAAAGCGGGGGAGGTACTACGCAGTATTTT. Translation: CASRQSGGGTTQYF. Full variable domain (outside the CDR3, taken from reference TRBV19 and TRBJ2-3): DGGITQSPKYLFRKEGQNVTLSCEQNLNHDAMYWYRQDPGQGLRLIYYSQIVNDFQKGDIAEGYSVSREKKESFPLTVTSAQKNPTAFYLCASRQSGGGTTQYFGPGTRLTVL.

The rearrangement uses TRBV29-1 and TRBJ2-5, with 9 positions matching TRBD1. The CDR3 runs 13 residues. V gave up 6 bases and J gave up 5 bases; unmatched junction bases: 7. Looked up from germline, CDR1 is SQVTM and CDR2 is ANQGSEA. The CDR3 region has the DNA TGCAGCGTGCAACAGGGGGCAGAGGAGACCCAGTACTTC. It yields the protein CSVQQGAEETQYF.

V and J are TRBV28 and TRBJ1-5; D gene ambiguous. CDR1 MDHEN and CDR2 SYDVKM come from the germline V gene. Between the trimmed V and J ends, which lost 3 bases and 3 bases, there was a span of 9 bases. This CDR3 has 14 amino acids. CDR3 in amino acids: CASSFPQDNQPQHF. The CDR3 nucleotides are TGTGCCAGCAGTTTTCCCCAGGACAATCAGCCCCAGCATTTT.

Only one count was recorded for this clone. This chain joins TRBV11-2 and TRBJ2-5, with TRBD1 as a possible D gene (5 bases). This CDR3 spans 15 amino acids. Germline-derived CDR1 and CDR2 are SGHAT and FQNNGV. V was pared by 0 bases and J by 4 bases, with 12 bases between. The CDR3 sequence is CASSLELTRGETQYF. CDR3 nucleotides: TGTGCCAGCAGCTTAGAACTAACAAGGGGAGAGACCCAGTACTTC.

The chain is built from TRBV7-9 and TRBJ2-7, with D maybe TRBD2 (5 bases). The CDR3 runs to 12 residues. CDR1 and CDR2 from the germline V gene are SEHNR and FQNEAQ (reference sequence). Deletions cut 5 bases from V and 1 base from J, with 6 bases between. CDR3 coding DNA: TGTGCCAGCAGCGGACTTTCCTACGAGCAGTACTTC. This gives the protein CASSGLSYEQYF. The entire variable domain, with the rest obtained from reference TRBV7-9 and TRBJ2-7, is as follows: DTGVSQNPRHKITKRGQNVTFRCDPISEHNRLYWYRQTLGQGPEFLTYFQNEAQLEKSRLLSDRFSAERPKGSFSTLEIQRTEQGDSAMYLCASSGLSYEQYFGPGTRLTVT.

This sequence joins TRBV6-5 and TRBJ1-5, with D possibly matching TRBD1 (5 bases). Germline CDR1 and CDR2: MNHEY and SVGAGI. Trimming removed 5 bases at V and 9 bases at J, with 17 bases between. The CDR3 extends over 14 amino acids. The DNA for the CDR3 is TGTGCCAGCAGTCCCGGCGGGACCACTTGGCCCCAGCATTTT. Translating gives CASSPGGTTWPQHF.

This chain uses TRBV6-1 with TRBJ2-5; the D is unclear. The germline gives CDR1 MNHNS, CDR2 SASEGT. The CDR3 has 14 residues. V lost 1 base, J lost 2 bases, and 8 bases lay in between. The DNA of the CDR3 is TGTGCCAGCAGTGAAGTGGGCAGACAAGAGACCCAGTACTTC. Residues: CASSEVGRQETQYF.

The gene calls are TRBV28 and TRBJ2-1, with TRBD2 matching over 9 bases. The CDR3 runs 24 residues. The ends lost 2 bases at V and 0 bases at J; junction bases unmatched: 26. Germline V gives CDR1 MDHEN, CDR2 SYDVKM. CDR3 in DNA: TGTGCCAGCAGTTTAATAGTCAGGGACAGCGGACTAGCGTGGGGAGTAAGCTCCTACAATGAGCAGTTCTTC. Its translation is CASSLIVRDSGLAWGVSSYNEQFF.

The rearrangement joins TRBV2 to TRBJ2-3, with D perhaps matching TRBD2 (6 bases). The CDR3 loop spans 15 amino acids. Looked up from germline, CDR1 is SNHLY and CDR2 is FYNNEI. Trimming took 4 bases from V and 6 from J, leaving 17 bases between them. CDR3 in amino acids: CASSGGGDEADTQYF. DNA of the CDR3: TGTGCCAGCAGTGGAGGAGGGGACGAAGCGGATACGCAGTATTTT.